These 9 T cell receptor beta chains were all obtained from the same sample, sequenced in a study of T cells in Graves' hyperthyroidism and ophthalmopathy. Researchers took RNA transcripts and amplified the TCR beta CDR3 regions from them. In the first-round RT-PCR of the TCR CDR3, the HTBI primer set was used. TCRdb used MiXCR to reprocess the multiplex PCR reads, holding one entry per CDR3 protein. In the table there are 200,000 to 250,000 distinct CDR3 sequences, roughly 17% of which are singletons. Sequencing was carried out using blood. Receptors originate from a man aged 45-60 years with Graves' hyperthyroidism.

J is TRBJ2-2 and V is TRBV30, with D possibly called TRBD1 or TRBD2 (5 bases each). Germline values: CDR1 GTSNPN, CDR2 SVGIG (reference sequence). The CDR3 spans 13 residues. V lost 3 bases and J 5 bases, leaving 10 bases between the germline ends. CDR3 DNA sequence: TGTGCCTGGAGGCGTTGGGGGACCGGGGAGCTGTTTTTT. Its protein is CAWRRWGTGELFF.

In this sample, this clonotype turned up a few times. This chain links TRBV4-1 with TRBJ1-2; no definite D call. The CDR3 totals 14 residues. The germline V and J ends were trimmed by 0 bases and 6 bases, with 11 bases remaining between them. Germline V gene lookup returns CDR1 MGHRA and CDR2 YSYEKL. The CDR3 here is CASSQEFRPDGYTF. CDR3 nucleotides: TGCGCCAGCAGCCAAGAGTTCAGACCGGATGGCTACACCTTC.

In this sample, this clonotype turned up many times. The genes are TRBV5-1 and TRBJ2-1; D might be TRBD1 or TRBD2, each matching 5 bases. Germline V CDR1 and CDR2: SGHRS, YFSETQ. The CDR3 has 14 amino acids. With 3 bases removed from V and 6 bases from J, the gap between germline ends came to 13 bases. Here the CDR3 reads CASSSGGQINEQFF. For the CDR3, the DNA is TGCGCCAGCAGCTCTGGGGGTCAAATCAATGAGCAGTTCTTC.

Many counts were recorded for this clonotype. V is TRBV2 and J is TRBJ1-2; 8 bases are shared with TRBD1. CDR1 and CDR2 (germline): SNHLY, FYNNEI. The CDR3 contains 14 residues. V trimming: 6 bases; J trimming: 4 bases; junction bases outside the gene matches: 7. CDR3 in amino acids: CASRRRQGTYGYTF. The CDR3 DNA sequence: TGTGCCAGCAGGAGAAGACAGGGGACCTATGGCTACACCTTC.

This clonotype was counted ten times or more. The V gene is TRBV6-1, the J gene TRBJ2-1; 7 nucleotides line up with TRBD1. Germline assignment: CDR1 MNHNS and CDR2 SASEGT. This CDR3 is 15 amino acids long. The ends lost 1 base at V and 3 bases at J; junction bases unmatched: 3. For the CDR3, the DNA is TGTGCCAGCAGTGAAGTGTCAGGGGGCTACAATGAGCAGTTCTTC. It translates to CASSEVSGGYNEQFF.

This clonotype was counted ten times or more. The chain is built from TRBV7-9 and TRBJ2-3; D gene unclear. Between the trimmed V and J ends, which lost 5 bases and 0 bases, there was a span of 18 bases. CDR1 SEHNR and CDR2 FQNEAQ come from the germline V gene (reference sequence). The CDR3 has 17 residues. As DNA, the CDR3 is TGTGCCAGCAGCCAAACCCGTCGACGGTGGAGCACAGATACGCAGTATTTT. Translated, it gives CASSQTRRRWSTDTQYF.

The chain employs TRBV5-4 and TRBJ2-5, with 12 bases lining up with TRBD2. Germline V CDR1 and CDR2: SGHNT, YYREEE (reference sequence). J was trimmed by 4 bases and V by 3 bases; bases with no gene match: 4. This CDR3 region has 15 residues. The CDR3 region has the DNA TGTGCCAGCAGCTCACCTAGCGGGAGGGGAGAGACCCAGTACTTC. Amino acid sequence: CASSSPSGRGETQYF.

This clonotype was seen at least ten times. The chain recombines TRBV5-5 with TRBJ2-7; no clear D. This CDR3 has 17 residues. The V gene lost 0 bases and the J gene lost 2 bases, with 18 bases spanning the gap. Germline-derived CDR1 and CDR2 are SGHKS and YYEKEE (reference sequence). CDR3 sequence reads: CASSLGLLATLTYEQYF. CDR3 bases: TGTGCCAGCAGCTTGGGCCTCCTGGCGACGCTCACCTACGAGCAGTACTTC.

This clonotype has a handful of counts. The CDR3 sequence: CASSLVASGKGEQFF. As DNA, the CDR3 is TGCGCCAGCAGCTTGGTGGCTAGCGGGAAGGGTGAGCAGTTCTTC. The genes are TRBV5-1 and TRBJ2-1; 9 nucleotides align to TRBD2. From germline, CDR1 is SGHRS and CDR2 YFSETQ. This CDR3 spans 15 amino acids. Trimming cost V 0 bases and J 9 bases; bases outside gene matches: 7.